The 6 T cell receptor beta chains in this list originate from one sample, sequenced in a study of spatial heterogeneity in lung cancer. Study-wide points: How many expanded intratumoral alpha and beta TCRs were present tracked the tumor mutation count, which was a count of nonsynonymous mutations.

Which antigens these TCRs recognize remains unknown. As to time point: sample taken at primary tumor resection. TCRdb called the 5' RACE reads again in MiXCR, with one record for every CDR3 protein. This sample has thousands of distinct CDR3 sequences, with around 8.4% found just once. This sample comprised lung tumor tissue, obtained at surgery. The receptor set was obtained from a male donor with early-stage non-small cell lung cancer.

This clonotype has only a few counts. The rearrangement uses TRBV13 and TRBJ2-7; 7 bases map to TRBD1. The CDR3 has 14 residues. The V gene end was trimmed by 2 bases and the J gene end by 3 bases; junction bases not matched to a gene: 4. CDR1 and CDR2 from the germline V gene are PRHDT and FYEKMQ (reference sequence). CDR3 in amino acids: CASSLWGQNYEQYF. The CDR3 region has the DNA TGTGCCAGCAGCTTATGGGGACAGAACTACGAGCAGTACTTC.

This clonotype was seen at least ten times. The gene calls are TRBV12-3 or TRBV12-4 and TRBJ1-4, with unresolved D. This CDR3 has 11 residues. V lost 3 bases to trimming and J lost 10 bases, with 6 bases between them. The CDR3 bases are TGTGCCAGCAGTTTTGGTGGAAAACTGTTTTTT. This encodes CASSFGGKLFF.

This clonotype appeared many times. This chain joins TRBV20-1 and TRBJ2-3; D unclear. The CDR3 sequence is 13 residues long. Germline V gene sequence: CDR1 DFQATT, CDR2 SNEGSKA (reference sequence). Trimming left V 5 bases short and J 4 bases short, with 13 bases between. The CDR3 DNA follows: TGCAGTGCTTTTTGGGGTGCGGCAGATACGCAGTATTTT. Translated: CSAFWGAADTQYF.

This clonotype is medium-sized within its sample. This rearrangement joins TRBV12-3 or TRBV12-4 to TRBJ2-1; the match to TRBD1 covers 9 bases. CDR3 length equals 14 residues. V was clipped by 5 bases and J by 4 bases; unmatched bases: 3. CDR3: CASSRDRAYNEQFF. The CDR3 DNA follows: TGTGCCAGCAGTCGGGACAGGGCTTACAATGAGCAGTTCTTC.

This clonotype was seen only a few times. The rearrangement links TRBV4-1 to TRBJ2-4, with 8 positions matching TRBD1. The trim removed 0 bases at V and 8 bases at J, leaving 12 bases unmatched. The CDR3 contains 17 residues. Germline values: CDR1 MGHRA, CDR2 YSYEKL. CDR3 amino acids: CASSQETFTGGTDIQYF. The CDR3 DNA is TGCGCCAGCAGCCAAGAGACGTTCACAGGGGGAACGGACATTCAGTACTTC.

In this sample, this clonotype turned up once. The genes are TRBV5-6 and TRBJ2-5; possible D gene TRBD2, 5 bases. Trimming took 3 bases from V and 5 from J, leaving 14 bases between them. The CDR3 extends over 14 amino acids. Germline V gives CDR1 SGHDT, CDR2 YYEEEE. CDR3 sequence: CASSSGGLGETQYF. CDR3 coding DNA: TGTGCCAGCAGCTCCGGAGGCTTGGGGGAGACCCAGTACTTC. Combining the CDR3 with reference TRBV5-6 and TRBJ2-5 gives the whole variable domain DAGVTQSPTHLIKTRGQQVTLRCSPKSGHDTVSWYQQALGQGPQFIFQYYEEEERQRGNFPDRFSGHQFPNYSSELNVNALLLGDSALYLCASSSGGLGETQYFGPGTRLLVL.